This TCR beta chain was identified in a study of blood T cell repertoires in COVID-19. Clones were read by immunoSEQ multiplex PCR, and TCRdb kept only the in-frame ones, dropping some. Altogether some 200,000 clones are present, about nine tenths being singletons, with the ten largest covering around a tenth. The CDR3 is 18 amino acids. The germline CDR1 and CDR2 sequences are SGHNT and YENEEA. Trimming took 0 bases from V and 4 from J, leaving 22 bases between them. The sample comprised PBMCs or T cells enriched from blood (not recorded which). This sequence originates from a man between 18 and 29 years old with acute COVID-19. This chain uses TRBV11-3 with TRBJ2-7; TRBD2 might be the D (6 bases). CDR3 nucleotide sequence: TGTGCCAGCAGCTTAGATGGAACGGGAGCGGGCCCAGGGTACGAGCAGTACTTC. Amino acid sequence: CASSLDGTGAGPGYEQYF.